Shown below are 13 T cell receptor beta chains from a single sample sequenced in a study of response to subunit inactivated influenza vaccine. A single record per CDR3 protein comes from TCRdb applying MiXCR to the RT-PCR reads. The sample holds hundreds of thousands of distinct CDR3 sequences, 13% to 15% seen once. The material sequenced was PBMCs from blood, taken roughly 15 days before vaccination. Source of these receptors: a man in his forties or fifties who received an inactivated influenza vaccine.

This clonotype was seen more than once but under ten times. This chain's CDR3 is CASSRTVLGTDTQYF. The CDR3 bases are TGTGCCAGCTCAAGGACTGTGTTGGGCACAGATACGCAGTATTTT. The chain joins TRBV28 to TRBJ2-3; TRBD2 might be the D (5 bases). Deletions cut 8 bases from V and 1 base from J, with 16 bases between. Germline CDR1 MDHEN, CDR2 SYDVKM. There are 15 residues in the CDR3.

In its sample, this clonotype was seen a few times. The V gene is TRBV12-5, the J gene TRBJ2-1; D gene uncertain. Per germline, CDR1 LGHNT and CDR2 FRNRAP. V was clipped by 1 base and J by 10 bases, with 17 bases between them. The CDR3 contains 15 residues. The CDR3 DNA reads TGTGCTAGTGGTTTGGCTTACGATGGGGTGCCGGAGCAGTTCTTC. Translated: CASGLAYDGVPEQFF.

This clonotype was counted many times. The chain carries TRBV5-6 and TRBJ1-5; no clear D gene. In germline, CDR1 is SGHDT, CDR2 YYEEEE. Trimming left V 3 bases short and J 6 bases short, with 13 bases between. The CDR3 contains 14 residues. Here the CDR3 reads CASSSRWKLQPQHF. CDR3 sequence (DNA): TGTGCCAGCAGCTCGCGGTGGAAGCTTCAGCCCCAGCATTTT.

This chain uses TRBV9 with TRBJ2-7; D is perhaps TRBD2 (6 bases). CDR3 length: 13 residues. The V gene's germline CDR1 is SGDLS and CDR2 YYNGEE. The germline V and J ends were trimmed by 3 bases and 7 bases, with 14 bases remaining between them. CDR3 loop: CASSATAGREQYF. The CDR3 bases are TGTGCCAGCAGCGCGACTGCGGGAAGGGAGCAGTACTTC.

This chain joins TRBV18 and TRBJ2-5; the match to TRBD1 covers 8 bases. The germline gives CDR1 KGHSH, CDR2 LQKENI. The CDR3 covers 15 residues. With V trimmed by 6 bases and J by 5 bases, 11 bases remained unmatched. Written as DNA, the CDR3 is TGTGCCAGCTCCCCTACTCAGGGGGCCGGGGAGACCCAGTACTTC. Translation: CASSPTQGAGETQYF.

The chain uses TRBV20-1 and TRBJ2-5; D is undetermined. V shed 0 bases and J shed 3 bases, with 26 bases lying between them. The CDR3 is made up of 19 amino acids. Looked up from germline, CDR1 is DFQATT and CDR2 is SNEGSKA (reference sequence). The CDR3 sequence: CSARDPLPQFVGGKETQYF. As DNA, the CDR3 is TGCAGTGCTAGAGATCCCCTACCCCAGTTCGTTGGCGGAAAAGAGACCCAGTACTTC.

The genes are TRBV15 and TRBJ2-5; 10 nucleotides agree with TRBD1. This CDR3 spans 15 amino acids. Trimming cost V 3 bases and J 5 bases; bases outside gene matches: 6. Germline assignment: CDR1 LNHNV and CDR2 YYDKDF (reference sequence). CDR3 residues: CATSRRTGGRETQYF. The CDR3 DNA reads as TGTGCCACCAGCAGGAGGACAGGGGGGAGGGAGACCCAGTACTTC.

In this sample, this clonotype turned up many times. The chain links TRBV6-5 to TRBJ2-1, with TRBD1 matching over 9 bases. V lost 2 bases and J lost 8; bases outside the gene matches: 7. Per germline, CDR1 MNHEY and CDR2 SVGAGI. The CDR3 is made up of 15 amino acids. Written as DNA, the CDR3 is TGTGCCAGCAGTTACCGGGACAGGGTAGCGGATGAGCAGTTCTTC. Amino acids: CASSYRDRVADEQFF.

This clonotype came up once. This chain connects TRBV7-8 to TRBJ2-3; no firm D call. This CDR3 contains 15 residues. The V end was cut by 5 bases, the J end by 2 bases, with 14 bases between. CDR1 and CDR2 from the germline V gene are SGHVS and FQNEAQ. The CDR3 here is CASSPGRFNTDTQYF. CDR3 coding DNA: TGTGCCAGCAGCCCAGGACGATTTAACACAGATACGCAGTATTTT. Complete variable domain (other parts from reference TRBV7-8 and TRBJ2-3): GAGVSQSPRYKVAKRGQDVALRCDPISGHVSLFWYQQALGQGPEFLTYFQNEAQLDKSGLPSDRFFAERPEGSVSTLKIQRTQQEDSAVYLCASSPGRFNTDTQYFGPGTRLTVL.

This clonotype has at least ten counts. This sequence joins TRBV12-3 or TRBV12-4 and TRBJ1-2; maybe TRBD1 (5 bases). This CDR3 spans 13 amino acids. Trimming cost V 2 bases and J 5 bases, with 9 bases left between them. The CDR3 reads CASSLSQGYGYTF. The CDR3 DNA reads TGTGCCAGCAGTTTAAGTCAGGGTTATGGCTACACCTTC.

This clonotype was picked up many times. This chain connects TRBV2 to TRBJ1-6; 7 nucleotides line up with TRBD1. This CDR3 is 13 amino acids long. The germline CDR1 and CDR2 sequences are SNHLY and FYNNEI. J was trimmed by 14 bases and V by 6 bases; bases with no gene match: 10. CDR3 residues: CASRQDRSETLHF. The CDR3 DNA follows: TGTGCCAGCAGGCAGGACAGGTCGGAAACCCTCCACTTT.

V gene TRBV7-9 combines with J gene TRBJ1-2, with unresolved D. Trimming left V 3 bases short and J 5 bases short, with 16 bases between. The germline gives CDR1 SEHNR, CDR2 FQNEAQ (reference sequence). This CDR3 is 15 amino acids long. As DNA, the CDR3 is TGTGCCAGCAGCTTGTTTTCAGACAACCAGTATGGCTACACCTTC. Encoded protein: CASSLFSDNQYGYTF.

This clonotype was observed many times. This chain links TRBV5-1 with TRBJ1-1; possible D gene TRBD1, 6 bases. Germline loops: CDR1 SGHRS, CDR2 YFSETQ. The CDR3 length is 12 residues. V was pared by 5 bases and J by 10 bases, with 15 bases between. CDR3 bases: TGCGCCAGCAGTTCAGGGGCTTCTCGAGCTTTCTTT. Amino acid sequence: CASSSGASRAFF. Combining the CDR3 with reference TRBV5-1 and TRBJ1-1 gives the whole variable domain KAGVTQTPRYLIKTRGQQVTLSCSPISGHRSVSWYQQTPGQGLQFLFEYFSETQRNKGNFPGRFSGRQFSNSRSEMNVSTLELGDSALYLCASSSGASRAFFGQGTRLTVV.